These 25 T cell receptor beta chains were all obtained from the same sample, sequenced in a study of CD8+ T cells in alopecia areata (dated by TCRdb to 2017 to 2018). What the time point label conveys for this sample: baseline before oral tofacitinib. The protocol used for the library was the immunoSEQ multiplex PCR assay. RNA was extracted from all samples and reverse transcribed into cDNA, which served as template for TCR sequencing. What TCRdb holds here is the immuneACCESS table cut down to in-frame rearrangements. Part of the clones is not present; checked against another copy, under half of the missing clones reflect an unresolved V gene, and the others are unexplained. The sample yields 100,000 to 150,000 clones; about 47% were counted once. The biggest ten clones account for over 15% of the sample. This material consisted of CD8+ T cells sorted from blood, taken at week 0. The receptors originated from a human donor with alopecia areata.

This clone was found a few times. The rearrangement links TRBV12-5 to TRBJ1-1, with D perhaps TRBD1 (6 bases). The germline V gene encodes CDR1 LGHNT and CDR2 FRNRAP. The V end was cut by 1 base, the J end by 1 base, with 10 bases between. This CDR3 has 15 residues. CDR3 coding DNA: TGTGCTAGTGGTTTGGATTGGACAGCGAACACTGAAGCTTTCTTT. Protein product: CASGLDWTANTEAFF.

This chain connects TRBV29-1 to TRBJ2-1; 9 bases map to TRBD2. The CDR3 runs 15 residues. The germline V gene has CDR1 SQVTM and CDR2 ANQGSEA. V shed 6 bases and J 4 bases; nucleotides not matched to a gene: 10. The CDR3 region is CSVPFLAGKYNEQFF. CDR3 DNA sequence: TGCAGCGTCCCCTTTCTAGCGGGGAAATACAATGAGCAGTTCTTC.

The gene calls are TRBV7-9 and TRBJ2-1; D not certain. The CDR3 is made up of 15 amino acids. CDR1 and CDR2 from the germline V gene are SEHNR and FQNEAQ (reference sequence). V was cut by 0 bases and J by 8 bases, with 14 bases left in between. CDR3 region: CASSLAPWGTDEQFF. In DNA, the CDR3 is TGTGCCAGCAGCTTAGCGCCTTGGGGTACCGATGAGCAGTTCTTC. Drawing the rest from reference TRBV7-9 and TRBJ2-1, the complete variable domain is DTGVSQNPRHKITKRGQNVTFRCDPISEHNRLYWYRQTLGQGPEFLTYFQNEAQLEKSRLLSDRFSAERPKGSFSTLEIQRTEQGDSAMYLCASSLAPWGTDEQFFGPGTRLTVL.

The sample holds a few counts of this clone. V is TRBV19 and J is TRBJ1-6; 7 nucleotides line up with TRBD1. After removal of 4 bases from V and 9 bases from J, the junction contained 3 bases not matched to a gene. From germline, CDR1 is LNHDA and CDR2 SQIVND (reference sequence). This CDR3 spans 13 amino acids. The CDR3 sequence is CASSTTGSSPLHF. For the CDR3, the DNA is TGTGCCAGTAGTACGACAGGGTCTTCACCCCTCCACTTT.

This chain connects TRBV27 to TRBJ2-7; 8 nucleotides line up with TRBD2. Germline CDR1 MNHEY, CDR2 SMNVEV (reference sequence). The V segment lost 4 bases and the J segment 5 bases; nucleotides outside the gene matches: 7. This CDR3 has 14 amino acids. CDR3 DNA: TGTGCCAGCAGTTCCCGACTAGCGCTGGACGAGCAGTACTTC. It specifies CASSSRLALDEQYF.

To note about this clone: The junction shows a germline mismatch at one end, possibly a read error. This chain uses TRBV29-1 with TRBJ2-1, with 9 bases identical to TRBD2. There are 15 residues in the CDR3. Per germline, CDR1 SQVTM and CDR2 ANQGSEA. The DNA of the CDR3 is TGCAGCGTCGAAGAGCGGGGGGACTCCTACAATGAGCAGTTCTTC. Translated, it gives CSVEERGDSYNEQFF.

This clone was recorded a few times. V is TRBV29-1 and J is TRBJ2-7; D unresolved. Germline V lookup: CDR1 SQVTM, CDR2 ANQGSEA. Trimming shortened V by 3 bases and J by 4 bases, and 10 bases separated the two germline ends. This CDR3 contains 12 residues. The CDR3 bases are TGCAGCGTTGAGGGCAGACGTTACGAGCAGTACTTC. Translated, it gives CSVEGRRYEQYF.

J is TRBJ1-5 and V is TRBV30; a weak D match, TRBD1 (5 bases). V was trimmed by 2 bases and J by 0 bases, leaving 11 bases between them. This CDR3 is 15 amino acids long. In germline, CDR1 is GTSNPN, CDR2 SVGIG (reference sequence). The CDR3 reads CAWSWGDYSNQPQHF. CDR3 DNA: TGTGCCTGGAGTTGGGGGGATTATAGCAATCAGCCCCAGCATTTT.

The chain uses TRBV29-1 and TRBJ2-7; TRBD2 is a possible D gene (6 bases). The CDR3 runs to 12 residues. Trimming removed 4 bases from V and 3 bases from J, with 10 bases in between. Germline assignment: CDR1 SQVTM and CDR2 ANQGSEA. The chain's CDR3 is CSVVSGDYEQYF. The DNA of the CDR3 is TGCAGCGTTGTTTCGGGGGACTACGAGCAGTACTTC.

The V gene is TRBV7-3, the J gene TRBJ2-7; 9 bases match TRBD1. The ends lost 4 bases at V and 6 bases at J; junction bases unmatched: 1. The germline V gene has CDR1 SGHTA and CDR2 FQGTGA. This CDR3 spans 12 amino acids. The DNA of the CDR3 is TGTGCCAGCAGCTCGACAGGGGGCGAGCAGTACTTC. Translated, it gives CASSSTGGEQYF.

This clone came up many times. J is TRBJ1-1 and V is TRBV19, with D tentatively TRBD1 (6 bases). From germline, CDR1 is LNHDA and CDR2 SQIVND (reference sequence). The CDR3 runs 14 residues. Trimming shortened V by 5 bases and J by 3 bases, and 13 bases separated the two germline ends. Here the CDR3 reads CASSEHRVDTEAFF. The CDR3 region has the DNA TGTGCCAGTAGTGAGCACAGGGTAGACACTGAAGCTTTCTTT.

This clone was observed a few times. The gene calls are TRBV6-6 and TRBJ2-2; D possibly matches TRBD1 or TRBD2 (5 bases each). Trimming removed 3 bases at V and 3 bases at J, with 11 bases between. The CDR3 extends over 15 amino acids. Germline V gene sequence: CDR1 MNHNY, CDR2 SVGAGI (reference sequence). The CDR3 DNA follows: TGTGCCAGCAGTTATTGGGACGGGGACACCGGGGAGCTGTTTTTT. This gives the protein CASSYWDGDTGELFF.

This rearrangement joins TRBV7-9 to TRBJ2-2; D perhaps matches TRBD2 (5 bases). Trimming took off 4 bases at V and 6 bases at J, with 18 bases between the two ends. Germline lookup yields CDR1 SEHNR and CDR2 FQNEAQ (reference sequence). This CDR3 is built from 16 residues. CDR3 region: CASSSPMLAKAGELFF. The CDR3 coding sequence is TGTGCCAGCAGCTCCCCTATGTTAGCGAAGGCCGGGGAGCTGTTTTTT. Looking up the rest from reference TRBV7-9 and TRBJ2-2 gives the full variable domain: DTGVSQNPRHKITKRGQNVTFRCDPISEHNRLYWYRQTLGQGPEFLTYFQNEAQLEKSRLLSDRFSAERPKGSFSTLEIQRTEQGDSAMYLCASSSPMLAKAGELFFGEGSRLTVL.

The chain has TRBV30 and TRBJ2-3, with D possibly being TRBD1 (6 bases). Germline V lookup: CDR1 GTSNPN, CDR2 SVGIG (reference sequence). Trimming shortened V by 5 bases and J by 6 bases, and 18 bases separated the two germline ends. CDR3 size: 14 residues. CDR3 in amino acids: CAWASIGGTDTQYF. The CDR3 DNA sequence: TGTGCCTGGGCTAGCATAGGGGGTACGGATACGCAGTATTTT.

J is TRBJ1-2 and V is TRBV9, with a possible D match to TRBD1 (6 bases). Germline CDR1 and CDR2: SGDLS and YYNGEE. V was clipped by 4 bases and J by 7 bases, with 11 bases between them. CDR3 length: 12 amino acids. Written as DNA, the CDR3 is TGTGCCAGCAGCAGCAGGGGCCCTGGCTACACCTTC. Amino acids: CASSSRGPGYTF.

This clone was seen just once. The chain carries TRBV25-1 and TRBJ2-5; D perhaps matches TRBD2 (5 bases). Germline V gives CDR1 MGHDK, CDR2 SYGVNS. The length of the CDR3 is 14 residues. V shed 7 bases and J shed 5 bases, with 17 bases lying between them. The CDR3 coding sequence is TGTGCCAGCACCCATCAAAGGGAGTCGGAGACCCAGTACTTC. Translation: CASTHQRESETQYF.

Comments on this clone: The identical CDR3 is also encoded by other nucleotide sequences in the sample. The CDR3 DNA reads TGCAGCGTGGACAGGGAGGACTATGGCTACACCTTC. As protein: CSVDREDYGYTF. V usage is TRBV29-1 and J usage is TRBJ1-2; 8 nucleotides align to TRBD1. CDR1 SQVTM and CDR2 ANQGSEA come from the germline V gene. V dropped 6 bases and J dropped 3; count of bases not matched to a gene: 3. CDR3 length: 12 amino acids.

The count of this clone is one. V and J are TRBV6-1 and TRBJ2-7; TRBD2 is a possible D gene (6 bases). Trimming stripped 1 base from V and 3 bases from J, with 13 bases between. The CDR3 has 15 amino acids. From germline, CDR1 is MNHNS and CDR2 SASEGT. CDR3 in amino acids: CASSEGWQDYYEQYF. CDR3 coding DNA: TGTGCCAGCAGTGAAGGGTGGCAGGACTACTACGAGCAGTACTTC.

This clone showed up many times. This chain links TRBV5-1 with TRBJ1-6; D not certain. There are 14 residues in the CDR3. Trimming took 0 bases from V and 6 from J, leaving 7 bases between them. In germline, CDR1 is SGHRS, CDR2 YFSETQ. CDR3 sequence: CASSLAAANSPLHF. The CDR3 DNA reads as TGCGCCAGCAGCTTGGCCGCAGCTAATTCACCCCTCCACTTT.

The chain is built from TRBV5-1 and TRBJ2-7; 11 bases agree with TRBD2. V lost 0 bases to trimming and J lost 2 bases; unmatched junction nucleotides: 4. The CDR3 runs 16 residues. Looked up from germline, CDR1 is SGHRS and CDR2 is YFSETQ. The chain's CDR3 is CASSLAGTSGTYEQYF. In DNA, the CDR3 is TGCGCCAGCAGCTTGGCCGGGACTAGCGGTACCTACGAGCAGTACTTC.

The table lists this clone with a few counts. The rearrangement uses TRBV27 and TRBJ2-2; D uncertain. The CDR3 runs 11 residues. The germline gives CDR1 MNHEY, CDR2 SMNVEV (reference sequence). Trimming removed 4 bases at V and 4 bases at J, with 1 base between. CDR3 amino acids: CASSSTGELFF. The CDR3 nucleotides are TGTGCCAGCAGTTCCACCGGGGAGCTGTTTTTT.

The rearrangement links TRBV30 to TRBJ1-2; the D is unclear. The CDR3 consists of 10 residues. V was pared by 7 bases and J by 6 bases, with 9 bases between. CDR1 is GTSNPN, CDR2 SVGIG, per germline (reference sequence). CDR3 region: CASYNDGYTF. For the CDR3, the DNA is TGTGCCTCTTACAACGATGGCTACACCTTC.

J is TRBJ1-2 and V is TRBV5-6, with 8 positions matching TRBD1. This CDR3 has 15 residues. Germline V gives CDR1 SGHDT, CDR2 YYEEEE. The trim removed 4 bases at V and 4 bases at J, leaving 9 bases unmatched. CDR3 DNA: TGTGCCAGCAGCGCAACGGCAGGGGGCGGCTATGGCTACACCTTC. Protein: CASSATAGGGYGYTF.

The table lists this clone with a few counts. The gene calls are TRBV27 and TRBJ1-1, with D uncertain. The CDR3 extends over 15 amino acids. Germline V CDR1 and CDR2: MNHEY, SMNVEV (reference sequence). V lost 0 bases and J lost 7, with 15 bases in between. CDR3 protein: CASSLSQLPGVEAFF. CDR3 in DNA: TGTGCCAGCAGTTTATCCCAGCTCCCCGGGGTTGAAGCTTTCTTT.

This chain joins TRBV5-1 and TRBJ2-2; weak D call: TRBD1 (5 bases). This CDR3 is built from 15 residues. CDR1 and CDR2 (germline): SGHRS, YFSETQ. V lost 4 bases and J lost 3, with 13 bases in between. CDR3 nucleotide sequence: TGCGCCAGCAGCCCTTCGGACATTTACACCGGGGAGCTGTTTTTT. It encodes CASSPSDIYTGELFF.